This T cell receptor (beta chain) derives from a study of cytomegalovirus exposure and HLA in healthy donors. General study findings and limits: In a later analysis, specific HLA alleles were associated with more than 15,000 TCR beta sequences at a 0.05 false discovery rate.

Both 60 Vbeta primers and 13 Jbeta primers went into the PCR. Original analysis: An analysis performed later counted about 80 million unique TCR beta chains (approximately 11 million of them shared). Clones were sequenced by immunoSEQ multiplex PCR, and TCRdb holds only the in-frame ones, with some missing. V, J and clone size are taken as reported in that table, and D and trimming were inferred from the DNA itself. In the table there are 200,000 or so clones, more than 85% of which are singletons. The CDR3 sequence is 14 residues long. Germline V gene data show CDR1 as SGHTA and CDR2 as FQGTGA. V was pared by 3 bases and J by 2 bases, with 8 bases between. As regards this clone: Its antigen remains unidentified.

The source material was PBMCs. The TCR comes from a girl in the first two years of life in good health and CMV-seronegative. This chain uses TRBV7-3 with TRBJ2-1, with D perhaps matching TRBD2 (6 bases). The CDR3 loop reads CASSFTGAYNEQFF. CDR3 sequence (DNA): TGTGCCAGCAGCTTTACGGGGGCCTACAATGAGCAGTTCTTC.